What follows is one T cell receptor (beta chain) and its context. The authors reverse transcribed all of the isolated RNA, so sequencing captured expressed TCRB transcripts. TCRdb's copy holds only in-frame clones and misses some; the assay was immunoSEQ multiplex PCR. The data show about 620,000 clones, with 15% seen just once and roughly 0.098% held by the top ten. Deletions cut 1 base from V and 5 bases from J, with 7 bases between. The CDR3 is made up of 13 amino acids. The germline gives CDR1 SGHRS, CDR2 YFSETQ. Naive, central memory, regulatory and stem cell-like memory cells within the CD4+ compartment were sorted using CD45RO/CCR7/CD25/CD127/CD95/CD27. These data come from a study of beta chain features in type 1 diabetes.

The sample was naive CD4+ T cells from blood. The chain employs TRBV5-1 and TRBJ1-5; D gene uncertain. The clonotype was recovered from a man aged 18 to 35 in good health. Here the CDR3 DNA reads TGCGCCAGCAGCTTGTTCCCCGATCAGCCCCAGCATTTT. Amino acid sequence: CASSLFPDQPQHF.